These 9 T cell receptor beta chains originate from one sample sequenced in a study of regulatory dendritic cells for organ transplantation (dated by TCRdb to 2017 to 2019). The antigens these receptors bind are not known. Libraries were prepared through the immunoSEQ multiplex PCR assay. TCRdb stores this immuneACCESS table with in-frame sequences only. Part of the clones is absent; in the studies checked, under half of the shortfall reflects unresolved V genes, and no reason is known for the rest. Present in this sample are 20,000 or so clones, approximately 79% of which were seen just once. Of the sample, 2.5% to 4% is held by the ten largest clones. Sorted T cell subsets were CFSE-labeled and co-cultured for roughly 5 days with allogeneic regulatory or mature dendritic cells at a 1:10 DC:T ratio. Sequencing was performed on memory CD4+ T cells from blood cultured with regulatory dendritic cells. The meaning of the sample's cell subset or site label: CD45RO+ memory T cells. The source of these receptors is a human donor in good health.

The chain is built from TRBV9 and TRBJ1-3; D is unclear. CDR3 length: 14 residues. Trimming pared 0 bases from V and 0 bases from J, leaving 4 bases between. CDR1 and CDR2 (germline): SGDLS, YYNGEE. CDR3 nucleotides: TGTGCCAGCAGCGTAGCGGTCTCTGGAAACACCATATATTTT. Protein: CASSVAVSGNTIYF.

This clone has a handful of counts. This rearrangement joins TRBV5-4 to TRBJ1-5; D remains ambiguous. CDR1 is SGHNT, CDR2 YYREEE, per germline (reference sequence). The CDR3 consists of 13 residues. Trimming pared 1 base from V and 7 bases from J, leaving 9 bases between. DNA for the CDR3: TGTGCCAGCAGCTTGACCCCTAACCAGCCCCAGCATTTT. Translating gives CASSLTPNQPQHF.

The chain uses TRBV11-2 and TRBJ2-5; D remains ambiguous. V lost 5 bases and J 1 base, leaving 2 bases between the germline ends. Looked up from germline, CDR1 is SGHAT and CDR2 is FQNNGV. CDR3 length: 11 amino acids. The CDR3 protein is CASSRQETQYF. CDR3 DNA: TGTGCCAGCAGCCGCCAAGAGACCCAGTACTTC.

V is TRBV7-2 and J is TRBJ1-5; 9 nucleotides line up with TRBD1. CDR3 length: 15 residues. Per germline, CDR1 SGHTA and CDR2 FQGNSA. The ends lost 6 bases at V and 6 bases at J; junction bases unmatched: 9. The CDR3, as DNA: TGTGCCAGCAGGGTAGGGACAGGGAAGGGTCAGCCCCAGCATTTT. Translation gives CASRVGTGKGQPQHF.

This clone was counted only a few times. The same CDR3 is also encoded by other DNA sequences in this sample. The gene calls are TRBV7-9 and TRBJ1-1; TRBD1 might be the D (6 bases). There are 13 residues in the CDR3. Germline V gene lookup returns CDR1 SEHNR and CDR2 FQNEAQ (reference sequence). The V gene lost 1 base and the J gene lost 8 bases, with 11 bases spanning the gap. CDR3: CASSLGSTGEAFF. The CDR3 DNA follows: TGTGCCAGCAGCTTAGGATCCACAGGGGAAGCTTTCTTT.

CDR3 sequence (DNA): TGCGCCAGCAGCCTATCGAGAGGCGCGGGACAGACTTTCTACGAGCAGTACTTC. Translation: CASSLSRGAGQTFYEQYF. The chain employs TRBV4-1 and TRBJ2-7; the D gene is possibly TRBD1 (7 bases). Germline values: CDR1 MGHRA, CDR2 YSYEKL. This CDR3 is 18 amino acids long. Between the trimmed V and J ends, which lost 4 bases and 3 bases, there was a span of 25 bases.

The rearrangement uses TRBV7-2 and TRBJ1-1; D possibly corresponds to TRBD1 (5 bases). Between the trimmed V and J ends, which lost 2 bases and 4 bases, there was a span of 11 bases. CDR3 length: 14 residues. Germline CDR1 is SGHTA and CDR2 is FQGNSA. Here the CDR3 DNA reads TGTGCCAGCAGCTTATCCCTCCAGGGCACTGAAGCTTTCTTT. Translated, it gives CASSLSLQGTEAFF.

The chain recombines TRBV6-5 with TRBJ1-2, with 9 bases identical to TRBD1. The CDR3 covers 14 residues. The ends lost 6 bases at V and 4 bases at J; junction bases unmatched: 6. In germline, CDR1 is MNHEY, CDR2 SVGAGI. CDR3 residues: CASRRGTGTYGYTF. The CDR3 DNA reads as TGTGCCAGCAGGAGAGGGACAGGGACCTATGGCTACACCTTC.

This clone was found once. The chain combines TRBV7-3 with TRBJ2-7; D gene uncertain. The V end was cut by 2 bases, the J end by 2 bases, with 10 bases between. Germline V lookup: CDR1 SGHTA, CDR2 FQGTGA. The CDR3 is made up of 14 amino acids. CDR3 loop: CASSLFPGAYEQYF. CDR3 DNA: TGTGCCAGCAGCTTATTTCCTGGGGCCTACGAGCAGTACTTC.